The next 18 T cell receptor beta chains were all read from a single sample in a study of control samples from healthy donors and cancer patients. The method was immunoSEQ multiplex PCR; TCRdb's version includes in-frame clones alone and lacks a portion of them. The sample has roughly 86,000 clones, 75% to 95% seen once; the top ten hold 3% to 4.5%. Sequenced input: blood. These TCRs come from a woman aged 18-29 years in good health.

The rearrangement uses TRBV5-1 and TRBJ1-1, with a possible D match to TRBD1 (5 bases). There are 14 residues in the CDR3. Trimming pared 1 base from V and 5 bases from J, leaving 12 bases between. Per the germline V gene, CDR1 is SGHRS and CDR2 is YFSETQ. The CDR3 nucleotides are TGCGCCAGCAGCTTGAGGGGAGAGGGTACTGAAGCTTTCTTT. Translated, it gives CASSLRGEGTEAFF.

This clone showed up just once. Here the CDR3 DNA reads TGTGCCAGCAGCAACCGTGCCGTCGGGGGGGTCTCCTACGAGCAGTACTTC. Translation gives CASSNRAVGGVSYEQYF. The chain joins TRBV21-1 to TRBJ2-7; the table's D call, TRBD2, has no DNA check behind it. TRBV21-1 has pseudogene status. This CDR3 has 17 amino acids.

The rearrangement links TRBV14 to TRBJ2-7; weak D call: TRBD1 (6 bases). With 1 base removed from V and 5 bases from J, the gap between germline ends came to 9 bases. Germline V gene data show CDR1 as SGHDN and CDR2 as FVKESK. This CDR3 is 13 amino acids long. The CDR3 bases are TGTGCCAGCAGCCAAGGGGCAGGGGACGAGCAGTACTTC. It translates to CASSQGAGDEQYF.

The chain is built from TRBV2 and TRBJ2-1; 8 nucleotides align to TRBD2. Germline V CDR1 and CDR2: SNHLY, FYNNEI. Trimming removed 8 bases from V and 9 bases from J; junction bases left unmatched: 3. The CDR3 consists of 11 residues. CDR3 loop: CASVAGGEQFF. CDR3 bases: TGTGCCAGCGTTGCGGGGGGTGAGCAGTTCTTC.

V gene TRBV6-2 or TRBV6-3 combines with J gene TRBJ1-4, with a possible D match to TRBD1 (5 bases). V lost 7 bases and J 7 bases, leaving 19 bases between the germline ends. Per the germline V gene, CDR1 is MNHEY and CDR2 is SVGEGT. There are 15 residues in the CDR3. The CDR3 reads CASNPARQNFEKLFF. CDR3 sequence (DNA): TGTGCCAGCAACCCGGCCAGACAGAACTTTGAAAAACTGTTTTTT.

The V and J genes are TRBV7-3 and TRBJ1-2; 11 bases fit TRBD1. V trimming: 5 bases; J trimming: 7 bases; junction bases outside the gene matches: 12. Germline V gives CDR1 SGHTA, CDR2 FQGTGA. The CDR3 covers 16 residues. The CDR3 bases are TGTGCCAGCAGCGAATTCGGACAGGGGGCTGTAGGTGGCTACACCTTC. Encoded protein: CASSEFGQGAVGGYTF.

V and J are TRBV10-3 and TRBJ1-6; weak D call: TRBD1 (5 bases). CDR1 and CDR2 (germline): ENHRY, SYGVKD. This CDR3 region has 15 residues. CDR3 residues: CASNGADSYNSPLHF. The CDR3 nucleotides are TGTGCTTCTAACGGGGCGGATTCCTATAATTCACCCCTCCACTTT.

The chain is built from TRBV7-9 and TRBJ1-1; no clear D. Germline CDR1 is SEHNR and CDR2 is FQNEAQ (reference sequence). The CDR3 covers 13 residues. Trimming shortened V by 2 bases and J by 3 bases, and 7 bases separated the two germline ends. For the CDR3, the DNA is TGTGCCAGCAGCTTAATGGAAGACACTGAAGCTTTCTTT. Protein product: CASSLMEDTEAFF.

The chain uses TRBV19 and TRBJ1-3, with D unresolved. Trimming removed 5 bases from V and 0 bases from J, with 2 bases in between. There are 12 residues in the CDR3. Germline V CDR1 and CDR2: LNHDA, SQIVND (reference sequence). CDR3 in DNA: TGTGCCAGTAGTTACTCTGGAAACACCATATATTTT. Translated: CASSYSGNTIYF.

The CDR3: CASSEVQGSYTF. Written as DNA, the CDR3 is TGTGCCAGCAGTGAAGTTCAGGGGAGCTACACCTTC. The rearrangement uses TRBV2 and TRBJ1-2, with D tentatively TRBD1 (6 bases). CDR1 and CDR2 (germline): SNHLY, FYNNEI. The CDR3 length is 12 residues. The germline V and J ends were trimmed by 1 base and 9 bases, with 9 bases remaining between them.

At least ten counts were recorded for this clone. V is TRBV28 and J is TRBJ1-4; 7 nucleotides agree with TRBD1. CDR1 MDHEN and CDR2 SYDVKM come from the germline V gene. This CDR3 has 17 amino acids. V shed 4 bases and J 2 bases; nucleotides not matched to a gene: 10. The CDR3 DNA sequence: TGTGCCAGCAGTTCCGAGGAAAGGGGGCTTACTAATGAAAAACTGTTTTTT. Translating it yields CASSSEERGLTNEKLFF. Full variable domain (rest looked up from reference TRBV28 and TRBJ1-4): DVKVTQSSRYLVKRTGEKVFLECVQDMDHENMFWYRQDPGLGLRLIYFSYDVKMKEKGDIPEGYSVSREKKERFSLILESASTNQTSMYLCASSSEERGLTNEKLFFGSGTQLSVL.

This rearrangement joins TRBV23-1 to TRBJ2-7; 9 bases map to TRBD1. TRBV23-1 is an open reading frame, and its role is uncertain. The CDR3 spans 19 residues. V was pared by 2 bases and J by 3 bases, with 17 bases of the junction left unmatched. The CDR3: CASSQNPFSGTGRVYEQYF. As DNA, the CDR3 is TGCGCCAGCAGTCAAAATCCCTTTTCAGGGACAGGGAGGGTCTACGAGCAGTACTTC.

The CDR3 sequence is CASSLGDRRSYEQYF. CDR3 DNA: TGTGCCAGCAGCTTGGGGGACAGGCGCTCCTACGAGCAGTACTTC. The rearrangement uses TRBV5-6 and TRBJ2-7, with TRBD1 matching over 8 bases. The CDR3 has 15 residues. V lost 0 bases, J lost 0 bases, and 2 bases stayed unmatched. Germline CDR1 and CDR2: SGHDT and YYEEEE.

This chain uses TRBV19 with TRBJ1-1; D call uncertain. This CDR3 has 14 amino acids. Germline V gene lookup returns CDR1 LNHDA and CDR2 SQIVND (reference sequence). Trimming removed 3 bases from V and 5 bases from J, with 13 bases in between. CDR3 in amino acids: CASSMSPELTEAFF. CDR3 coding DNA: TGTGCCAGTAGTATGAGTCCCGAGTTGACTGAAGCTTTCTTT. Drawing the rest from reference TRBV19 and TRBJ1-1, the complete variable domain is DGGITQSPKYLFRKEGQNVTLSCEQNLNHDAMYWYRQDPGQGLRLIYYSQIVNDFQKGDIAEGYSVSREKKESFPLTVTSAQKNPTAFYLCASSMSPELTEAFFGQGTRLTVV.

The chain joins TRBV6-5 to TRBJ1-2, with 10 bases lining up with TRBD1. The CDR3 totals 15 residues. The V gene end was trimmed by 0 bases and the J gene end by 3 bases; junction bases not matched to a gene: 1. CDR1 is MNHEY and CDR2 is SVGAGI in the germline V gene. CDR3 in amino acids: CASSYSGQGHYGYTF. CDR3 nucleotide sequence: TGTGCCAGCAGTTACTCGGGACAGGGGCACTATGGCTACACCTTC.

In DNA, the CDR3 is TGTGCCAGCAGGCAACCCACGCTGACAGGGGGCTCTGGAAACACCATATATTTT. Its protein product is CASRQPTLTGGSGNTIYF. The J gene is TRBJ1-3, the V gene TRBV2, with 9 positions matching TRBD1. The CDR3 loop spans 18 amino acids. J was trimmed by 0 bases and V by 6 bases; bases with no gene match: 12. In germline, CDR1 is SNHLY, CDR2 FYNNEI.

Here the CDR3 reads CASSLPNYGYTF. Here the CDR3 DNA reads TGTGCCAGCAGCTTACCTAACTATGGCTACACCTTC. The V and J genes are TRBV5-8 and TRBJ1-2, with unresolved D. V was shortened by 2 bases and J by 0 bases, with 2 bases between the two germline ends. This CDR3 region has 12 residues. The germline V gene encodes CDR1 SGHTS and CDR2 YDEGEE.

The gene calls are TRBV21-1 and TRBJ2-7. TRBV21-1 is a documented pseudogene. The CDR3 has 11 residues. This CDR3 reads CASYALWEQYF. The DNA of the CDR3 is TGTGCCAGCTACGCTTTATGGGAGCAGTACTTC.